This entry features one TCR beta chain sequence. Its antigen is unknown. No much larger clonotype is one base removed from it; base qualities were not supplied. The data stem from a study of blood T cells in healthy people across ages (dated by TCRdb to the mid-2010s). About the investigation overall: Template switching captured roughly one uniquely barcoded TCR beta cDNA molecule per two T cells in model experiments. Using deep sequencing normalized with unique cDNA molecular identifiers, the study measured how TCR beta repertoire diversity changes with age. Four age groups were formed from the donors: young (average 16 years), middle-aged (approximately 42), aged (about 62) and long-lived (about 80). To avoid experimental bias, donors of different ages were distributed randomly across sequencing lanes. For two donors (one aged 18 to 29 and one aged 80 or older), the study analyzed two additional independent replicas of 1 million unique cDNA reads from the same blood draw.

Points the paper makes about the study in general: As age increased, observed TCR beta diversity per million T cells dropped in a roughly linear way, and a significant reduction was already evident by age 40. Because profiling used bulk unsorted PBMCs, naive and antigen-experienced compartments could not be compared conclusively. The long-lived group showed more naive CD4+ T cells, fewer expanded clones and increased TCR diversity than the aged group, suggesting age selection. Estimates of total diversity based on one million sequenced T cells were regarded as lower bounds and as underestimates. The CMV infection status of donors was not known, potentially confounding age-related changes in expanded clonotypes. A strong correlation was found between observed TCR beta diversity and the percentage of naive T cells measured by flow cytometry.

The roughly 39 donors, aged roughly 6 to 95 years, were systemically healthy Caucasian individuals from Russia. Each donor gave about 9.7 milliliters of peripheral blood, drawn into EDTA-treated Vacutainer tubes. Ficoll-Paque density-gradient centrifugation was used to isolate PBMCs, with at least 6 million per sample. Total RNA, at least 6 micrograms per sample, was extracted from PBMCs with Trizol reagent. For every donor, an aliquot of PBMCs went through flow cytometry to measure the percentages of naive CD45RAhigh/CD27high T cells. Libraries were made using 5' RACE. Sequenced on an Illumina HiSeq 2500. The second PCR ran for roughly 7 to 11 cycles and used a J-beta primer mix along with a sample-barcoded 5' primer. Each TCR beta cDNA molecule received a unique molecular identifier from a template-switch 5' adaptor carrying 12 random nucleotides. At least 2.5 million CDR3-containing paired-end reads were obtained from each sample. All of the RNA was converted into first-strand cDNA using the Mint cDNA synthesis kit, with a TRBC-specific oligonucleotide serving as the primer. Following uracil-DNA glycosylase treatment, all cDNA underwent a first 18-cycle PCR with the universal primers M1SS and BC2_uni_R. Per the source publication's procedure: Each sample was normalized by randomly selecting 1 million high-quality reads, each carrying a distinct molecular identifier. Instead of being binned into consensus sequences, reads with shared molecular identifiers were discarded. MiTCR, set to a Q25 quality threshold and the strictest error-elimination algorithm, was used for CDR3 identification, clonotype clustering and error correction. A nonparametric unseen species model with Euler transformation was used to estimate lower-bound total TCR beta diversity. The public reads were run again by TCRdb, first through fastp at Q25 and then through MiXCR, and only productive beta chains were kept. Each CDR3 protein appears once, grouped with its most common genes and DNA. In this record, the V and J calls reflect TCRdb's handling and not the investigators' own analysis. For this sample the table gives about 1.8 million distinct CDR3 sequences, of which roughly 52% were detected only once. The ten largest clonotypes hold approximately 2.1% of the sample.

From the germline V gene (reference sequence), CDR1 is SEHNR and CDR2 is FQNEAQ. The CDR3 runs 12 amino acids, cysteine and phenylalanine included. The DNA shown is the 36-base CDR3, in frame from base 1. Relative to germline, V is 3 bases shorter and J is 9 bases shorter, with 10 bases between their ends. Source material: blood. This clonotype was obtained from a woman aged 40 to 50 in good health. The chain is made from TRBV7-9 and TRBJ2-3, with the D gene not clear enough to name. Read as DNA, the sequence is TGTGCCAGCAGCTTCCTAGTTGAGACGCAGTATTTT. Translated, it reads CASSFLVETQYF.